This T cell receptor (beta chain) originates from a study of CD8 T cells in Susac syndrome. Study-wide results and caveats: In its TCR sequencing and HLA analysis, the study acknowledged that the number of individuals was relatively small.

Reverse transcription of roughly 0.5 to 1 ug RNA used random hexamers. The method of amplification for TCR beta CDR3 was immunoSEQ multiplex PCR, covering 54 Vbeta and 13 Jbeta. TCRdb called the immunoSEQ multiplex PCR reads again in MiXCR, with one record for every CDR3 protein. The table records approximately 260,000 distinct CDR3 sequences, about 96% of them present only once. This CDR3 has 18 residues. V was clipped by 3 bases and J by 4 bases; unmatched bases: 10. The germline V gene has CDR1 KGHDR and CDR2 SFDVKD. Concerning this clonotype itself: Its antigen is unknown.

The receptor's source is a human donor with Susac syndrome. The specimen was CD4+ T cells from PBMCs. The chain links TRBV24-1 to TRBJ2-1; 11 bases agree with TRBD2. Here the CDR3 DNA reads TGTGCCACCAGTGATATACCGGGACTAGCGGCCAATTACAATGAGCAGTTCTTC. This gives the protein CATSDIPGLAANYNEQFF.